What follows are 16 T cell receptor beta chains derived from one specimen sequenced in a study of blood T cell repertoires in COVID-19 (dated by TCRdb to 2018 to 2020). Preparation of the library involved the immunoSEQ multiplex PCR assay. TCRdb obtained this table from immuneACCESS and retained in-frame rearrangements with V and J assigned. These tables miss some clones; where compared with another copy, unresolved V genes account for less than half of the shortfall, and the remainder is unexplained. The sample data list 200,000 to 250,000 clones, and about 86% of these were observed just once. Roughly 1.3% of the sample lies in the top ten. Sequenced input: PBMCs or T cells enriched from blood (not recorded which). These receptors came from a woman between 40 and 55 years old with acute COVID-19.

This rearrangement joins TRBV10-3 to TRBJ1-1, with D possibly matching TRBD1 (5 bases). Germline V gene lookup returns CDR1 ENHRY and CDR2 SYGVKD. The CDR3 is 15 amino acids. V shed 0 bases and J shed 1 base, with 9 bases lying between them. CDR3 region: CAISESSGWNTEAFF. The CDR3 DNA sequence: TGTGCCATCAGTGAGTCGTCAGGGTGGAACACTGAAGCTTTCTTT.

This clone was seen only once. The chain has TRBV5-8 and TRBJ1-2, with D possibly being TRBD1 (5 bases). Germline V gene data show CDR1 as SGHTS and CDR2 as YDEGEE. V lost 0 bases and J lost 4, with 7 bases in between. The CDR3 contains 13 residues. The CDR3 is CASSLGQIYGYTF. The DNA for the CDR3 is TGTGCCAGCAGCTTGGGACAGATCTATGGCTACACCTTC.

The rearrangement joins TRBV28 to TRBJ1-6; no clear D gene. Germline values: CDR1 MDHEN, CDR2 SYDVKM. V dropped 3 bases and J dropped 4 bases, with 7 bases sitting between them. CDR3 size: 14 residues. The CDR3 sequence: CASSLSVYNSPLHF. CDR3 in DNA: TGTGCCAGCAGTTTGTCCGTTTATAATTCACCCCTCCACTTT.

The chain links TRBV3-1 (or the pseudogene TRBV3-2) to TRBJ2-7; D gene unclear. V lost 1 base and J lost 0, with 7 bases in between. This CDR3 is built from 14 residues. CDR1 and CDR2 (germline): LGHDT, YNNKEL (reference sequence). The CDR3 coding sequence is TGTGCCAGCAGCCAAGTTTCTCTCTCCTACGAGCAGTACTTC. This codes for CASSQVSLSYEQYF.

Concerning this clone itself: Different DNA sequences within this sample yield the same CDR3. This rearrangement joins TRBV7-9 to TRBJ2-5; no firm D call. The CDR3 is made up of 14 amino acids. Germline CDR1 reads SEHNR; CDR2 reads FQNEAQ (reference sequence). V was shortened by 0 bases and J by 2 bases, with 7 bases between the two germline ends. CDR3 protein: CASSLAPSQETQYF. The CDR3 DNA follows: TGTGCCAGCAGCTTAGCCCCGAGTCAAGAGACCCAGTACTTC.

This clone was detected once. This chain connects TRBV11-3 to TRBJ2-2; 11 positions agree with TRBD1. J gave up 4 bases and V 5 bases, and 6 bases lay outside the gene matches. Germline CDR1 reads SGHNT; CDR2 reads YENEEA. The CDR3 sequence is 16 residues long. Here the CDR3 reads CASSPRGTGGTGELFF. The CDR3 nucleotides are TGTGCCAGCAGCCCTAGAGGGACAGGGGGCACCGGGGAGCTGTTTTTT.

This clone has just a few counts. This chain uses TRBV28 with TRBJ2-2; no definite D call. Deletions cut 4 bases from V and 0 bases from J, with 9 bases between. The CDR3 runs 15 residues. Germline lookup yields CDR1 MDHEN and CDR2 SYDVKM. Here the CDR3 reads CASSSGGANTGELFF. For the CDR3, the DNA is TGTGCCAGCAGTTCTGGCGGCGCGAACACCGGGGAGCTGTTTTTT.

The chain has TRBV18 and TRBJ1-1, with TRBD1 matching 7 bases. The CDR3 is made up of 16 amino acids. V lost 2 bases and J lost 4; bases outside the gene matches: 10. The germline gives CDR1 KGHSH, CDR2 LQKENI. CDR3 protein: CASSPTGEVGITEAFF. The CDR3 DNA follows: TGTGCCAGCTCACCAACAGGGGAAGTTGGTATCACTGAAGCTTTCTTT.

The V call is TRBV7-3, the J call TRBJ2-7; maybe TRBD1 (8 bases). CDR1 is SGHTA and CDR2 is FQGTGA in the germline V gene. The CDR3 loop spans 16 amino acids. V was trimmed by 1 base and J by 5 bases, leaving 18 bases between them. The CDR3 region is CASSLSGGQETHEQYF. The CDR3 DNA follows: TGTGCCAGCAGCTTAAGCGGGGGACAGGAGACTCACGAGCAGTACTTC.

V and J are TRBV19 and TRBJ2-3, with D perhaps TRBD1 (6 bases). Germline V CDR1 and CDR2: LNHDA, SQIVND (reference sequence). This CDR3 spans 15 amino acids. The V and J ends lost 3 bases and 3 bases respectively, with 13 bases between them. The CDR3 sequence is CASSMGTTKTDTQYF. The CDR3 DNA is TGTGCCAGTAGTATGGGGACAACGAAGACAGATACGCAGTATTTT.

CDR3 region: CASSRGYGYTF. Written as DNA, the CDR3 is TGTGCCAGCAGTCGGGGGTATGGCTACACCTTC. The chain has TRBV6-5 and TRBJ1-2; the D gene is possibly TRBD1 (5 bases). The CDR3 contains 11 residues. CDR1 is MNHEY and CDR2 is SVGAGI in the germline V gene. Between the trimmed V and J ends, which lost 5 bases and 5 bases, there was a span of 6 bases.

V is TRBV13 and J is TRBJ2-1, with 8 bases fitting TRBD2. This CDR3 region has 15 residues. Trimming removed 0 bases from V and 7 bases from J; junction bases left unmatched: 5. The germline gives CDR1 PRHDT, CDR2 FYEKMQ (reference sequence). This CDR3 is CASSLGSVAGNEQFF. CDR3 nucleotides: TGTGCCAGCAGCTTAGGCTCGGTAGCGGGGAATGAGCAGTTCTTC.

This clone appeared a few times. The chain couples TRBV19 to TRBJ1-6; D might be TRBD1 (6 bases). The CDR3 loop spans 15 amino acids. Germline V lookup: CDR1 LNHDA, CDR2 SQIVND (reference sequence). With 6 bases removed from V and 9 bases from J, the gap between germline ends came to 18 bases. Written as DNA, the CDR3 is TGTGCCAGTAGCCAAGACAGGTGGTTTATTTCACCCCTCCACTTT. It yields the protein CASSQDRWFISPLHF.

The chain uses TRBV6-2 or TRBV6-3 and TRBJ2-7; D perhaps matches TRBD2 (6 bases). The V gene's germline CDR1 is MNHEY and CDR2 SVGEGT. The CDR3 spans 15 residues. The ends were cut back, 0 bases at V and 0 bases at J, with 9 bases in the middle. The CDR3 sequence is CASSYSAGISYEQYF. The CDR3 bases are TGTGCCAGCAGTTACTCGGCGGGAATCTCCTACGAGCAGTACTTC.

For the CDR3, the DNA is TGTGCCAGCGGCAACGGCGCCAGACCAGGTGAAAAACTGTTTTTT. Its protein is CASGNGARPGEKLFF. This chain uses TRBV6-5 with TRBJ1-4; D is ambiguous. The germline V and J ends were trimmed by 8 bases and 7 bases, with 20 bases remaining between them. Germline CDR1 is MNHEY and CDR2 is SVGAGI. The CDR3 sequence is 15 residues long.

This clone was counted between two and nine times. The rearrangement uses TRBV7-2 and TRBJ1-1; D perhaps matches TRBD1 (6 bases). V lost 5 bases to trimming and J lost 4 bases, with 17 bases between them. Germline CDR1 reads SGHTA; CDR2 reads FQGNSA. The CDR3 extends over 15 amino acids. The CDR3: CASSASQGSVTEAFF. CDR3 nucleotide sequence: TGTGCCAGCAGCGCCTCACAGGGCTCGGTCACTGAAGCTTTCTTT.